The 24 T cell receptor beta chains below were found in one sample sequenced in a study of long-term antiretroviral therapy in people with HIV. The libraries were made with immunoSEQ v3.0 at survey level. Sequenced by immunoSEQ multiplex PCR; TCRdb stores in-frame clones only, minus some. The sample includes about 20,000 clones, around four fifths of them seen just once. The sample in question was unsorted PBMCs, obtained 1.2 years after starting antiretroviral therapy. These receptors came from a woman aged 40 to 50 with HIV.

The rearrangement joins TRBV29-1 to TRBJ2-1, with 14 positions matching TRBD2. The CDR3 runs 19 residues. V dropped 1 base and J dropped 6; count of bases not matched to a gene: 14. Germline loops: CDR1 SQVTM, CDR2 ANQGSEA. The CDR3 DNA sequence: TGCAGCGTTGAAGGAGGGACCGGGACTAGCGGGAGTGGTGGCAATGAGCAGTTCTTC. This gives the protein CSVEGGTGTSGSGGNEQFF.

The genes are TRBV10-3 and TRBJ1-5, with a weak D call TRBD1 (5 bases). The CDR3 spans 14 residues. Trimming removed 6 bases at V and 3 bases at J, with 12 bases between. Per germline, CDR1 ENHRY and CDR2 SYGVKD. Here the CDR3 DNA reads TGTGCCATCAGAAATGCGGGGGACAATCAGCCCCAGCATTTT. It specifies CAIRNAGDNQPQHF.

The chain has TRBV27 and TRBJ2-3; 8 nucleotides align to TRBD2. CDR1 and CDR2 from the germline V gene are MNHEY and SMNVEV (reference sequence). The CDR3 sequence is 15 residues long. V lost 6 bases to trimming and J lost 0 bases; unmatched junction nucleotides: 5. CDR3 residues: CASSRSGTSTDTQYF. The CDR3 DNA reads TGTGCCAGCAGCCGTAGCGGGACCAGCACAGATACGCAGTATTTT.

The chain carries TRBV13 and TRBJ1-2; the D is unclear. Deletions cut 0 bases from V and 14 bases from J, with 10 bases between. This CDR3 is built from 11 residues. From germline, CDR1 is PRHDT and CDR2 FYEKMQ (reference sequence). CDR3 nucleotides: TGTGCCAGCAGCTTAGGTTCCGACAAAACCTTC. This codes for CASSLGSDKTF.

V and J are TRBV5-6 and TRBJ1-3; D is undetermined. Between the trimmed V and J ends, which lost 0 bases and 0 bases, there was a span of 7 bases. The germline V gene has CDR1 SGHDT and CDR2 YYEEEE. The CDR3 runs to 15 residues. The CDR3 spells CASSLVPDSGNTIYF. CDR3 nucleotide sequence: TGTGCCAGCAGCTTGGTCCCAGACTCTGGAAACACCATATATTTT.

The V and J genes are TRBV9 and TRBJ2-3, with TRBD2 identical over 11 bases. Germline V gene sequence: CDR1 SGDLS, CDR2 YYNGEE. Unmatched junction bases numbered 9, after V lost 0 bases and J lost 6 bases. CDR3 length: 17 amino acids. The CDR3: CASSVVGGLAGADTQYF. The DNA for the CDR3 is TGTGCCAGCAGCGTAGTAGGTGGACTAGCGGGTGCCGATACGCAGTATTTT.

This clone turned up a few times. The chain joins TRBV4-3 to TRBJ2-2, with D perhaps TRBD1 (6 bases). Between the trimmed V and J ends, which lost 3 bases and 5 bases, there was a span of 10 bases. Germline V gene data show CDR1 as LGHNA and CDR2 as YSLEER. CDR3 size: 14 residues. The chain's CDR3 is CASSQGDKTGELFF. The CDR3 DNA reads TGCGCCAGCAGCCAGGGGGACAAGACCGGGGAGCTGTTTTTT.

The CDR3 protein is CASTPGVTDTQYF. Written as DNA, the CDR3 is TGCGCCAGCACCCCGGGGGTCACAGATACGCAGTATTTT. The J gene is TRBJ2-3, the V gene TRBV4-1; D might be TRBD2 (6 bases). Germline CDR1 and CDR2: MGHRA and YSYEKL. Trimming removed 7 bases from V and 2 bases from J, with 10 bases in between. The CDR3 is 13 residues long.

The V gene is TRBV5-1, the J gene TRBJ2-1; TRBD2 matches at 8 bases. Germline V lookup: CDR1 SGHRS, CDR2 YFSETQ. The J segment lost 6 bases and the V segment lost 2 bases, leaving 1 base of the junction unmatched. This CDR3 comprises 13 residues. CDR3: CASSFGTSNEQFF. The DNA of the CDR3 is TGCGCCAGCAGCTTTGGGACTAGCAATGAGCAGTTCTTC.

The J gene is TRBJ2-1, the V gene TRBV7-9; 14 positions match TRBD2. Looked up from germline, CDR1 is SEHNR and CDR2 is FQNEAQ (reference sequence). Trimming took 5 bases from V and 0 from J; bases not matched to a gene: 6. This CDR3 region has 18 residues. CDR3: CASSPWTSGGSSYNEQFF. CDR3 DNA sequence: TGTGCCAGCAGCCCCTGGACTAGCGGGGGGAGCTCCTACAATGAGCAGTTCTTC. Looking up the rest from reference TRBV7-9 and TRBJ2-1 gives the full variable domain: DTGVSQNPRHKITKRGQNVTFRCDPISEHNRLYWYRQTLGQGPEFLTYFQNEAQLEKSRLLSDRFSAERPKGSFSTLEIQRTEQGDSAMYLCASSPWTSGGSSYNEQFFGPGTRLTVL.

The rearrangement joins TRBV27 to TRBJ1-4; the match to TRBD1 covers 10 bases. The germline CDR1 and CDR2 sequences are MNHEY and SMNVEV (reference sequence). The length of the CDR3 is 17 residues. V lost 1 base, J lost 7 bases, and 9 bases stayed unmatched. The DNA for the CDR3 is TGTGCCAGCAGTTTATGGGGGACAGGGGAAATCTCTGAAAAACTGTTTTTT. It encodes CASSLWGTGEISEKLFF.

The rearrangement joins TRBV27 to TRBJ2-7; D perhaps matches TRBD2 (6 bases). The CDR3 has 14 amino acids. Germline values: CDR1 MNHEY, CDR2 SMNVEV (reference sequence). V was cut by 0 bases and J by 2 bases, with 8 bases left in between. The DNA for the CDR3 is TGTGCCAGCAGTTTATCCTCGGGGGCCTACGAGCAGTACTTC. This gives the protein CASSLSSGAYEQYF.

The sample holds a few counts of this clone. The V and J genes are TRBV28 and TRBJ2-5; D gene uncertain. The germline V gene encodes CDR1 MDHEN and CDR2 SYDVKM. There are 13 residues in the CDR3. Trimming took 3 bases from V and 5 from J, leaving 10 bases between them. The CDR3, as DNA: TGTGCCAGCAGTTTGGAAGGATCGGAGACCCAGTACTTC. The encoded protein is CASSLEGSETQYF.

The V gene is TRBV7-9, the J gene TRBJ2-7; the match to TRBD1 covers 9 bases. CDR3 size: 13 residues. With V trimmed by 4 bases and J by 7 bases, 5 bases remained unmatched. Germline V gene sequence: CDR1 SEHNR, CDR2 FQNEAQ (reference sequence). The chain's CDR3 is CASSSDRGEEQYF. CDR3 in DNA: TGTGCCAGCAGCTCCGACAGGGGGGAAGAGCAGTACTTC. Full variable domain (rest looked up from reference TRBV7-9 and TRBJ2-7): DTGVSQNPRHKITKRGQNVTFRCDPISEHNRLYWYRQTLGQGPEFLTYFQNEAQLEKSRLLSDRFSAERPKGSFSTLEIQRTEQGDSAMYLCASSSDRGEEQYFGPGTRLTVT.

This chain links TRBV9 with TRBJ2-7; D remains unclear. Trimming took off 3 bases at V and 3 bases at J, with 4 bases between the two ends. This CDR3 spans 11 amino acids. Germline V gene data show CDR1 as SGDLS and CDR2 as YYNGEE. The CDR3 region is CASSADYEQYF. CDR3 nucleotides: TGTGCCAGCAGCGCAGACTACGAGCAGTACTTC. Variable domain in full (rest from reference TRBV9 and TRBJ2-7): DSGVTQTPKHLITATGQRVTLRCSPRSGDLSVYWYQQSLDQGLQFLIQYYNGEERAKGNILERFSAQQFPDLHSELNLSSLELGDSALYFCASSADYEQYFGPGTRLTVT.

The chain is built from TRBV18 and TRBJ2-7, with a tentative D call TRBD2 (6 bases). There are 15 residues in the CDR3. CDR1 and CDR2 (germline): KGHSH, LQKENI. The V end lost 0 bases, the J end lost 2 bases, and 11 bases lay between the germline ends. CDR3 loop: CASSPPASAAYEQYF. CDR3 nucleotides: TGTGCCAGCTCACCACCGGCTAGCGCCGCCTACGAGCAGTACTTC.

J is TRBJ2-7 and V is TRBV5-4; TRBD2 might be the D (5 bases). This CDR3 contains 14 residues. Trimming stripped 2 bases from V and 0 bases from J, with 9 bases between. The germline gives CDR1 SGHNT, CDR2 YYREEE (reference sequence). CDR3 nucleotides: TGTGCCAGCAGCTTCGGCGGGTCCTCCTACGAGCAGTACTTC. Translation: CASSFGGSSYEQYF.

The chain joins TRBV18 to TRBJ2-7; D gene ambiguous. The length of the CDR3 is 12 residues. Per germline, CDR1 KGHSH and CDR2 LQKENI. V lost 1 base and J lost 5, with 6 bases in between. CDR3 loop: CASSPRLDEQYF. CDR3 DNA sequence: TGTGCCAGCTCACCACGACTGGACGAGCAGTACTTC.

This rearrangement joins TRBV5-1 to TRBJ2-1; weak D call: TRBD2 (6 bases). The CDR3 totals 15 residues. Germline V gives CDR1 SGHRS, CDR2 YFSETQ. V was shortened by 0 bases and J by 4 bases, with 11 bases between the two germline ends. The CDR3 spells CASSLDGSAYNEQFF. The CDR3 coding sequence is TGCGCCAGCAGCTTGGACGGGAGCGCATACAATGAGCAGTTCTTC.

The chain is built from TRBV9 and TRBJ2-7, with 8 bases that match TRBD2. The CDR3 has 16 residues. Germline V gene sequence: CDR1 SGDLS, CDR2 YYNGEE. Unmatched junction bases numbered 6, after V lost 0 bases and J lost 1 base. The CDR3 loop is CASSVEAGDFSYEQYF. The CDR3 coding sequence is TGTGCCAGCAGCGTAGAAGCGGGAGATTTTTCCTACGAGCAGTACTTC.

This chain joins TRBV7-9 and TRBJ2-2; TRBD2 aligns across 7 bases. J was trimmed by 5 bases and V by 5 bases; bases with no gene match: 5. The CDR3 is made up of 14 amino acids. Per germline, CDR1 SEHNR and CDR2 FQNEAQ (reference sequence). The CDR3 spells CASSTGLGTGELFF. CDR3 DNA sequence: TGTGCCAGCAGCACAGGACTAGGGACCGGGGAGCTGTTTTTT.

CDR3 amino acids: CASSVGQPSYEQYF. CDR3 coding DNA: TGTGCCAGCAGCGTGGGACAGCCTTCCTACGAGCAGTACTTC. The rearrangement uses TRBV5-6 and TRBJ2-7, with 7 bases aligning to TRBD1. The CDR3 is 14 amino acids. V trimming: 4 bases; J trimming: 1 base; junction bases outside the gene matches: 5. In germline, CDR1 is SGHDT, CDR2 YYEEEE.

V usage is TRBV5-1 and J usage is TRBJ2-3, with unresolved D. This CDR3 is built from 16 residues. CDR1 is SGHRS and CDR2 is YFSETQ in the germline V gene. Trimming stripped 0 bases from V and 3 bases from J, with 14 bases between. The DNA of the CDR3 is TGCGCCAGCAGCTTGGGGTGGCAGATCAATACAGATACGCAGTATTTT. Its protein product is CASSLGWQINTDTQYF.

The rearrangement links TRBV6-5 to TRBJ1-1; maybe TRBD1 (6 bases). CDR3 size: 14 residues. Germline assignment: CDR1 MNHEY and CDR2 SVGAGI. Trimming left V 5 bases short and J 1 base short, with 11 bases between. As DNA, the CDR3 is TGTGCCAGCAGTCGTCCACAGGGGAACACTGAAGCTTTCTTT. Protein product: CASSRPQGNTEAFF.